This T cell receptor beta chain stems from a study of blood T cell repertoires in COVID-19. Across the whole study: Spain, Italy and the United States supplied samples that represented acute and convalescent COVID-19. PBMCs, B-cell-depleted T cells, or T cells provided the cDNA or gDNA that made up the material.

CDR1 and CDR2 from the germline V gene are LNHNV and YYDKDF (reference sequence). The CDR3 is made up of 19 amino acids. The junction had 12 bases not matched to a gene; V was cut back by 3 bases and J by 2 bases. Source study methods: From reference gene primer amplification, estimates of nucleated cell counts were derived. This table comes from immunoSEQ multiplex PCR, and its TCRdb copy is limited to in-frame clones, with some not included. V and J calls and clone size are as listed in that table; D and trimming were resolved from the DNA. Of under 200,000 clones listed, 60% to 80% are singletons.

This sequence was found in a man in his 70s with acute or convalescent COVID-19. This chain connects TRBV15 to TRBJ2-4, with TRBD2 matching 11 bases. Sequencing was done on a sample of peripheral blood. CDR3 sequence: CATSRDRLGTSGPKNIQYF. DNA for the CDR3: TGTGCCACCAGCAGGGATCGACTCGGGACTAGCGGCCCCAAAAACATTCAGTACTTC. The whole variable domain, filled in from reference TRBV15 and TRBJ2-4, reads DAMVIQNPRYQVTQFGKPVTLSCSQTLNHNVMYWYQQKSSQAPKLLFHYYDKDFNNEADTPDNFQSRRPNTSFCFLDIRSPGLGDTAMYLCATSRDRLGTSGPKNIQYFGAGTRLSVL.